Shown below are 32 T cell receptor beta chains from a single sample sequenced in a study of shared clonotypes between healthy human individuals. Naive CD8 cells lacked CD45RO and underwent positive selection for CCR7, leaving out terminally differentiated effector memory CD45RA+ cells. Only in-frame clones appear in the TCRdb table, and some are missing; sequencing was by immunoSEQ multiplex PCR. The sample lists 600,000 or so clones; more than 95% were seen once. The sample was naive CD8+ T cells sorted from blood. The receptors were sampled from a man younger than 40 in good health.

The chain uses TRBV6-5 and TRBJ1-1; possibly TRBD1 for D (5 bases). Germline loops: CDR1 MNHEY, CDR2 SVGAGI. With 4 bases removed from V and 7 bases from J, the gap between germline ends came to 13 bases. The CDR3 contains 13 residues. The CDR3 protein is CASSFTGADEAFF. CDR3 sequence (DNA): TGTGCCAGCAGTTTCACAGGCGCGGATGAAGCTTTCTTT.

This chain connects TRBV7-2 to TRBJ2-7; D unclear. V lost 5 bases to trimming and J lost 0 bases, with 8 bases between them. Germline CDR1 reads SGHTA; CDR2 reads FQGNSA. The CDR3 spans 13 residues. CDR3 region: CASSPDPSYEQYF. The CDR3, as DNA: TGTGCCAGCAGCCCCGATCCCTCCTACGAGCAGTACTTC.

This chain connects TRBV7-9 to TRBJ2-1; TRBD2 agrees at 9 bases. Germline V lookup: CDR1 SEHNR, CDR2 FQNEAQ (reference sequence). This CDR3 comprises 16 residues. Trimming at V came to 4 bases and at J to 2 bases, leaving 6 bases not matched to a gene. This CDR3 reads CASSSSSGRPYNEQFF. The CDR3 DNA is TGTGCCAGCAGCTCTTCCAGCGGGAGGCCCTACAATGAGCAGTTCTTC.

The chain links TRBV27 to TRBJ2-7; D is possibly TRBD1 (5 bases). Trimming left V 2 bases short and J 7 bases short, with 12 bases between. The germline gives CDR1 MNHEY, CDR2 SMNVEV (reference sequence). CDR3 length: 13 amino acids. CDR3 DNA sequence: TGTGCCAGCAGTTTAGGCCCAGCAGGGGAGCAGTACTTC. Protein: CASSLGPAGEQYF.

The gene calls are TRBV7-9 and TRBJ1-1; D is ambiguous. The CDR3 loop spans 11 amino acids. V lost 9 bases, J lost 4 bases, and 9 bases lay in between. Germline CDR1 SEHNR, CDR2 FQNEAQ (reference sequence). CDR3 protein: CASKSGTEAFF. DNA for the CDR3: TGTGCCAGTAAGAGCGGCACTGAAGCTTTCTTT.

This clone was recorded only once. The chain couples TRBV7-9 to TRBJ2-1; D unclear. There are 13 residues in the CDR3. Per the germline V gene, CDR1 is SEHNR and CDR2 is FQNEAQ (reference sequence). The ends were cut back, 1 base at V and 10 bases at J, with 11 bases in the middle. In DNA form, the CDR3 reads TGTGCCAGCAGCTTAGATCCAGGCAGGGAGCAGTTCTTC. It specifies CASSLDPGREQFF.

This clone is a singleton in its sample. V usage is TRBV9 and J usage is TRBJ1-1, with a tentative D call TRBD1 (6 bases). Trimming shortened V by 4 bases and J by 7 bases, and 14 bases separated the two germline ends. Germline V gene data show CDR1 as SGDLS and CDR2 as YYNGEE. This CDR3 comprises 13 residues. The CDR3 region is CASSSEGGVEAFF. In DNA, the CDR3 is TGTGCCAGCAGCTCCGAAGGGGGAGTTGAAGCTTTCTTT.

This rearrangement joins TRBV4-1 to TRBJ2-5; D is unclear. Trimming left V 2 bases short and J 0 bases short, with 1 base between. Germline V gene lookup returns CDR1 MGHRA and CDR2 YSYEKL. The CDR3 has 12 residues. Here the CDR3 reads CASSQNQETQYF. The CDR3 nucleotides read TGCGCCAGCAGCCAAAACCAAGAGACCCAGTACTTC.

J is TRBJ2-7 and V is TRBV7-6, with 13 bases aligning to TRBD2. Germline CDR1 and CDR2: SGHVS and FNYEAQ. Losses at the gene ends were 4 bases for V and 6 bases for J; bases not matched to a gene: 6. The CDR3 loop spans 15 amino acids. CDR3 sequence reads: CASSSGLAGASEQYF. The CDR3 bases are TGTGCCAGCAGCTCAGGACTAGCGGGGGCCTCCGAGCAGTACTTC.

This clone has a single count. The gene calls are TRBV29-1 and TRBJ2-2, with 7 bases fitting TRBD1. Germline lookup yields CDR1 SQVTM and CDR2 ANQGSEA. The CDR3 is made up of 16 amino acids. V trimming: 1 base; J trimming: 3 bases; junction bases outside the gene matches: 8. CDR3 region: CSVEGGRQGHTGELFF. DNA of the CDR3: TGCAGCGTTGAAGGGGGTAGACAGGGACACACCGGGGAGCTGTTTTTT.

This chain connects TRBV29-1 to TRBJ2-7; D may match TRBD1 or TRBD2 (6 bases each). The V gene's germline CDR1 is SQVTM and CDR2 ANQGSEA. V lost 6 bases to trimming and J lost 0 bases, with 15 bases between them. CDR3 length equals 14 residues. Written as DNA, the CDR3 is TGCAGCGTGAGGGGGGCCCCGACCTCCTACGAGCAGTACTTC. Protein product: CSVRGAPTSYEQYF.

V gene TRBV28 combines with J gene TRBJ2-1; TRBD2 agrees at 13 bases. V dropped 6 bases and J dropped 1; count of bases not matched to a gene: 12. CDR3 length: 19 amino acids. The germline V gene has CDR1 MDHEN and CDR2 SYDVKM. The CDR3 nucleotides read TGTGCCAGCAGCCTCTATCCGGGACTAGCGGGATCTTCCTACAATGAGCAGTTCTTC. Its protein product is CASSLYPGLAGSSYNEQFF. The full variable domain, completed using reference TRBV28 and TRBJ2-1, is DVKVTQSSRYLVKRTGEKVFLECVQDMDHENMFWYRQDPGLGLRLIYFSYDVKMKEKGDIPEGYSVSREKKERFSLILESASTNQTSMYLCASSLYPGLAGSSYNEQFFGPGTRLTVL.

This clone was counted a single time. The gene calls are TRBV4-1 and TRBJ2-3, with D perhaps given as TRBD1 or TRBD2 (5 bases each). V lost 4 bases and J 3 bases, leaving 14 bases between the germline ends. Germline V gene data show CDR1 as MGHRA and CDR2 as YSYEKL. The CDR3 has 15 amino acids. This CDR3 is CASSPTPGPTDTQYF. The CDR3 DNA follows: TGCGCCAGCAGCCCAACTCCGGGACCGACAGATACGCAGTATTTT.

The CDR3 bases are TGTGCCAGTTCCCTGCGTCACGGGTCCGGTATGAACACTGAAGCTTTCTTT. Translated, it gives CASSLRHGSGMNTEAFF. The chain employs TRBV2 and TRBJ1-1; D gene unclear. V was trimmed by 9 bases and J by 0 bases, leaving 23 bases between them. The CDR3 sequence is 17 residues long. Per the germline V gene, CDR1 is SNHLY and CDR2 is FYNNEI.

The chain employs TRBV28 and TRBJ1-1; no clear D. The CDR3 runs to 19 residues. Trimming stripped 5 bases from V and 0 bases from J, with 25 bases between. Germline CDR1 is MDHEN and CDR2 is SYDVKM. The CDR3 region is CASSLTSPYHSRMNTEAFF. The CDR3 bases are TGTGCCAGCAGTCTAACCTCACCTTACCACAGCAGGATGAACACTGAAGCTTTCTTT.

The chain is built from TRBV7-9 and TRBJ2-1; D is unresolved. The CDR3 covers 15 residues. Between the trimmed V and J ends, which lost 0 bases and 0 bases, there was a span of 6 bases. Germline V gives CDR1 SEHNR, CDR2 FQNEAQ (reference sequence). CDR3 region: CASSLAQLSYNEQFF. The CDR3 nucleotides read TGTGCCAGCAGCTTAGCACAGCTCTCCTACAATGAGCAGTTCTTC.

This clone was counted once. This chain links TRBV5-6 with TRBJ2-5, with D possibly TRBD1 on 6 matching bases. This CDR3 has 14 residues. The ends were cut back, 4 bases at V and 5 bases at J, with 15 bases in the middle. The germline V gene encodes CDR1 SGHDT and CDR2 YYEEEE. The CDR3 bases are TGTGCCAGCAGCCTAAAAGGGGGACGGGAGACCCAGTACTTC. This translates into CASSLKGGRETQYF.

This chain connects TRBV9 to TRBJ2-3; D is possibly TRBD1 (8 bases). The V gene lost 6 bases and the J gene lost 5 bases, with 22 bases spanning the gap. The CDR3 is 16 amino acids. Germline CDR1 is SGDLS and CDR2 is YYNGEE. CDR3 sequence reads: CASTPTGGVRVDTQYF. The CDR3, as DNA: TGTGCCAGCACCCCAACAGGGGGGGTGAGAGTAGATACGCAGTATTTT. Filled out from reference TRBV9 and TRBJ2-3, the complete variable domain reads DSGVTQTPKHLITATGQRVTLRCSPRSGDLSVYWYQQSLDQGLQFLIQYYNGEERAKGNILERFSAQQFPDLHSELNLSSLELGDSALYFCASTPTGGVRVDTQYFGPGTRLTVL.

J is TRBJ2-7 and V is TRBV11-2, with 7 positions matching TRBD1. The CDR3 totals 15 residues. In germline, CDR1 is SGHAT, CDR2 FQNNGV. Trimming removed 5 bases from V and 6 bases from J; junction bases left unmatched: 13. CDR3 amino acids: CASSSNRGVSGEQYF. DNA of the CDR3: TGTGCCAGCAGCAGTAACAGGGGAGTTTCGGGCGAGCAGTACTTC.

The chain uses TRBV27 and TRBJ2-7; 8 bases align to TRBD2. J lost 7 bases, V lost 3 bases, and 8 bases had no gene match. Germline lookup yields CDR1 MNHEY and CDR2 SMNVEV (reference sequence). The CDR3 consists of 14 residues. CDR3 nucleotide sequence: TGTGCCAGCAGTTTGGGACCTGGGACTAGGGAGCAGTACTTC. It encodes CASSLGPGTREQYF.

The J gene is TRBJ2-7, the V gene TRBV27; D is unclear. V lost 4 bases and J 3 bases, leaving 13 bases between the germline ends. The CDR3 contains 14 residues. Germline CDR1 is MNHEY and CDR2 is SMNVEV (reference sequence). CDR3 in amino acids: CASSSVTDLYEQYF. As DNA, the CDR3 is TGTGCCAGCAGTTCCGTGACGGACCTCTACGAGCAGTACTTC.

The CDR3 sequence is CASSFLKSGTTYEQYF. The CDR3 DNA reads TGTGCCAGCAGCTTCCTCAAATCCGGGACTACCTACGAGCAGTACTTC. The chain couples TRBV7-8 to TRBJ2-7, with 7 bases fitting TRBD2. V gave up 3 bases and J gave up 2 bases; unmatched junction bases: 10. The CDR3 extends over 16 amino acids. Germline V CDR1 and CDR2: SGHVS, FQNEAQ.

J is TRBJ1-4 and V is TRBV18, with D tentatively TRBD1 (6 bases). V was shortened by 3 bases and J by 8 bases, with 19 bases between the two germline ends. CDR1 is KGHSH, CDR2 LQKENI, per germline. The CDR3 loop spans 16 amino acids. CDR3 DNA sequence: TGTGCCAGCTCACCCAGTTACAGGGACGGGGGCGAAAAACTGTTTTTT. Its translation is CASSPSYRDGGEKLFF.

The V gene is TRBV11-3, the J gene TRBJ1-1; no reliable D call. Germline V gives CDR1 SGHNT, CDR2 YENEEA. V lost 1 base and J 11 bases, leaving 14 bases between the germline ends. This CDR3 region has 13 residues. The CDR3 spells CASSLGGGRNAFF. The DNA of the CDR3 is TGTGCCAGCAGCTTAGGAGGTGGTAGAAATGCTTTCTTT.

V and J are TRBV18 and TRBJ2-1; 14 positions agree with TRBD2. The CDR3 totals 16 residues. From germline, CDR1 is KGHSH and CDR2 LQKENI. V shed 5 bases, J shed 6 bases, and the junction held 6 bases outside the gene matches. The CDR3 region has the DNA TGTGCCAGCTCAACGGGACTAGCGGGAGAAATCAATGAGCAGTTCTTC. Protein sequence: CASSTGLAGEINEQFF.

The chain carries TRBV7-9 and TRBJ1-2; 8 bases are a match to TRBD1. This CDR3 spans 14 amino acids. Germline V gene data show CDR1 as SEHNR and CDR2 as FQNEAQ (reference sequence). The J segment lost 4 bases and the V segment lost 1 base, leaving 2 bases of the junction unmatched. This CDR3 reads CASSLDGTGYGYTF. The CDR3 DNA follows: TGTGCCAGCAGCTTAGACGGGACAGGCTATGGCTACACCTTC.

This clone was detected once. The V gene is TRBV21-1, the J gene TRBJ2-7. TRBV21-1 is flagged as a pseudogene. The CDR3 has 16 residues. CDR3 in DNA: TGTGCCAGCAGCTATGGAGAGACAATCAGAACCTACGAGCAGTACTTC. Its translation: CASSYGETIRTYEQYF.

The chain links TRBV7-9 to TRBJ1-3, with D hard to call. The length of the CDR3 is 14 residues. Germline lookup yields CDR1 SEHNR and CDR2 FQNEAQ (reference sequence). Trimming took 4 bases from V and 2 from J, leaving 9 bases between them. The CDR3 region is CASSSAWPGNTIYF. For the CDR3, the DNA is TGTGCCAGCAGCTCTGCTTGGCCTGGAAACACCATATATTTT.

The J gene is TRBJ2-5, the V gene TRBV4-1; D possibly corresponds to TRBD1 (6 bases). CDR3 length: 15 residues. Germline values: CDR1 MGHRA, CDR2 YSYEKL. V was trimmed by 5 bases and J by 1 base, leaving 14 bases between them. Written as DNA, the CDR3 is TGCGCCAGCAGCTCGCAAACAGGGACCCAAGAGACCCAGTACTTC. Translating it yields CASSSQTGTQETQYF.

This chain uses TRBV28 with TRBJ1-2; D call uncertain. The length of the CDR3 is 14 residues. Trimming cost V 2 bases and J 8 bases, with 15 bases left between them. CDR1 and CDR2 from the germline V gene are MDHEN and SYDVKM. The CDR3 nucleotides are TGTGCCAGCAGTTTAGGGCAGAACTCCCGGGGCTACACCTTC. Its protein product is CASSLGQNSRGYTF.

The gene calls are TRBV4-3 and TRBJ2-1; 7 nucleotides agree with TRBD2. Germline loops: CDR1 LGHNA, CDR2 YSLEER. The CDR3 totals 16 residues. Trimming removed 3 bases from V and 8 bases from J; junction bases left unmatched: 13. The CDR3 DNA reads as TGCGCCAGCAGCCACCCGCCGCGCGGGAGCGTTCATGAGCAGTTCTTC. Translation: CASSHPPRGSVHEQFF.

As to this clone: At the DNA level, this CDR3 is encoded by other sequences in the same sample as well. CDR3 DNA: TGCGCCAGCAGCCAAGACCTCGGGCGCGAGCAGTACTTC. It specifies CASSQDLGREQYF. V is TRBV4-1 and J is TRBJ2-7; D uncertain. The CDR3 extends over 13 amino acids. The germline CDR1 and CDR2 sequences are MGHRA and YSYEKL. Trimming shortened V by 0 bases and J by 6 bases, and 9 bases separated the two germline ends.